This record concerns one T cell receptor (beta chain) sequence. The V end was cut by 6 bases, the J end by 0 bases, with 9 bases between. Germline V gene data show CDR1 as SGHRS and CDR2 as YFSETQ. The CDR3 runs to 13 residues. Treatment defined: around 19 received Ad26.COV2.S at low or high dose, single or two shots; several received placebo; per-sample allocation not given. The samples were gathered on day 63 after the first injection of vaccine or placebo. This Boston cohort included adults aged 18-55 years. The data were taken from a study of Ad26.COV2.S vaccination and SARS-CoV-2 variants. Repertoires were generated with immunoSEQ multiplex PCR, while TCRdb's copy carries only in-frame clones and drops some. This sample has some 420,000 clones, with 88% found just once.

The chain carries TRBV5-1 and TRBJ1-1; the D gene is possibly TRBD1 (6 bases). The input for sequencing was peripheral blood, taken in a trial of Ad26.COV2.S vaccine versus placebo. This sequence was found in a person aged 18-60 years who received the Ad26.COV2.S COVID-19 vaccine or a placebo. The CDR3 loop reads CASKEGVNTEAFF. The CDR3 coding sequence is TGCGCCAGCAAGGAGGGGGTGAACACTGAAGCTTTCTTT.